This T cell receptor beta chain was identified during a study of cytomegalovirus exposure and HLA in healthy donors. Use of 60 Vbeta and 13 Jbeta primers characterized the PCR. The data were produced by immunoSEQ multiplex PCR, yet TCRdb's version contains in-frame clones alone and is incomplete. In the table there are 150,000 to 200,000 clones, roughly an eighth of which are singletons. General observations from the study: What was likely a sequencing artifact was a cluster of highly shared sequence variants.

Remarks on this clone: Its antigen is unknown.

Per germline, CDR1 SGHNT and CDR2 YENEEA. V was shortened by 2 bases and J by 0 bases, with 10 bases between the two germline ends. CDR3 length: 15 residues. Specimen: PBMCs. The chain links TRBV11-3 to TRBJ1-1, with D possibly TRBD1 on 5 matching bases. The TCR was taken from a man between 50 and 59 years old in good health and CMV-seropositive. CDR3 in DNA: TGTGCCAGCAGCTTAAGGTCAGGGCTGAACACTGAAGCTTTCTTT. Translating gives CASSLRSGLNTEAFF.